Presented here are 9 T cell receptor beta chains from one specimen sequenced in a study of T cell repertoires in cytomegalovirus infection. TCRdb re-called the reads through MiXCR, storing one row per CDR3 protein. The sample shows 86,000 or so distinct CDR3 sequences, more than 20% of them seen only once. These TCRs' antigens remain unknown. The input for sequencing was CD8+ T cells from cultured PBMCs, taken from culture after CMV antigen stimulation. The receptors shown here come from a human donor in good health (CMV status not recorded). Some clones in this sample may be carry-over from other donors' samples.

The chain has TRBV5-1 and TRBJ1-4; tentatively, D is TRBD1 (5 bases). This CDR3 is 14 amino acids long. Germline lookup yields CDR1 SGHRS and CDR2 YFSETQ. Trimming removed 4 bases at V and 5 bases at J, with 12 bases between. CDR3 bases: TGCGCCAGCAGCCAGGGACGGCCAAATGAAAAACTGTTTTTT. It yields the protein CASSQGRPNEKLFF.

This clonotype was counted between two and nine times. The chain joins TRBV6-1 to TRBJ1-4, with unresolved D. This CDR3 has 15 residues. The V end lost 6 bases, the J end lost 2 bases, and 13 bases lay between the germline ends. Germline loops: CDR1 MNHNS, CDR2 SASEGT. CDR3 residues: CASSPSTATNEKLFF. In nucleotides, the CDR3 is TGTGCCAGCAGCCCTTCCACGGCGACTAATGAAAAACTGTTTTTT.

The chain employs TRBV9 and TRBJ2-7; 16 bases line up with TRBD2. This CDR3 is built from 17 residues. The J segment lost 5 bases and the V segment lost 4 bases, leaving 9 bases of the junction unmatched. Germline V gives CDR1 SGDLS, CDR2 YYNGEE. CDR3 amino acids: CASSLRGTSGGADEQYF. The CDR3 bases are TGTGCCAGCAGCCTCCGAGGGACTAGCGGGGGGGCTGACGAGCAGTACTTC. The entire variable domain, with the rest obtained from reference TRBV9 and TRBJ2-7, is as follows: DSGVTQTPKHLITATGQRVTLRCSPRSGDLSVYWYQQSLDQGLQFLIQYYNGEERAKGNILERFSAQQFPDLHSELNLSSLELGDSALYFCASSLRGTSGGADEQYFGPGTRLTVT.

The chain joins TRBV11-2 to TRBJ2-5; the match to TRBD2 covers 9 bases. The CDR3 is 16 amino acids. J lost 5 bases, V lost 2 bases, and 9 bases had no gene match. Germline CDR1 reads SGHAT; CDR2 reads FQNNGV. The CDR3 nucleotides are TGTGCCAGCAGCTTACGGGGACTAGCTTGGGAGGAGACCCAGTACTTC. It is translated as CASSLRGLAWEETQYF.

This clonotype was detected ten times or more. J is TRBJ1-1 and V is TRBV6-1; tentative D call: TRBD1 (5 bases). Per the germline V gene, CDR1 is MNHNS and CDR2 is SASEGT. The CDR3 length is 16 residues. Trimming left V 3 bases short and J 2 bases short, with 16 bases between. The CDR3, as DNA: TGTGCCAGCAGTGATCCGGGGGTCGGGGGAAACACTGAAGCTTTCTTT. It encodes CASSDPGVGGNTEAFF.

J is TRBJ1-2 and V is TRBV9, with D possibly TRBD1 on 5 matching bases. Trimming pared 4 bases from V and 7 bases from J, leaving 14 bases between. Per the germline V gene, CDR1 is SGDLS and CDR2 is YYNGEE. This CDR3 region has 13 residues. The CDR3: CASSPGGSSGYTF. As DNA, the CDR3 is TGTGCCAGCAGCCCCGGGGGAAGTAGTGGCTACACCTTC.

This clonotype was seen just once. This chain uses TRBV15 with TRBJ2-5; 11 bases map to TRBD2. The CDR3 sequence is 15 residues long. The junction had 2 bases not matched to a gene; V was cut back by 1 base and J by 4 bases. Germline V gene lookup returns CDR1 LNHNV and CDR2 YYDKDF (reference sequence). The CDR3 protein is CATSRGLAGGETQYF. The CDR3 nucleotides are TGTGCCACCAGCAGAGGGCTAGCGGGAGGAGAGACCCAGTACTTC.

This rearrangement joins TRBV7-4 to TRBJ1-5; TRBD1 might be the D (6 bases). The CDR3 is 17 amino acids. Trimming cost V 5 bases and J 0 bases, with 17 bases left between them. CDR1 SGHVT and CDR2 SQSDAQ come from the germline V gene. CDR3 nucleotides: TGTGCCAGCAGCCCACAGGGAGGGGCGGATAGCAATCAGCCCCAGCATTTT. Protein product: CASSPQGGADSNQPQHF.

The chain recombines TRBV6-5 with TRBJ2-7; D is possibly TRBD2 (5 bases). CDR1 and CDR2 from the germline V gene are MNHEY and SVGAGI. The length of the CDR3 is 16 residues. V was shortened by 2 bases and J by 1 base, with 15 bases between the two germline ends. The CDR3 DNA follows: TGTGCCAGCAGTTACGGAGGCCTGAAAGGGTCCTACGAGCAGTACTTC. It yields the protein CASSYGGLKGSYEQYF.